This T cell receptor (beta chain) was captured in a study of response to subunit inactivated influenza vaccine. Whole-study findings and limits: That few new T cells are recruited by each seasonal influenza vaccination was the authors' suggestion.

Germline values: CDR1 DFQATT, CDR2 SNEGSKA (reference sequence). Deletions cut 4 bases from V and 5 bases from J, with 9 bases between. This CDR3 has 11 amino acids. This clonotype was detected only a few times. Its antigen is still unknown. Each CDR3 protein is one row after TCRdb ran MiXCR on the RT-PCR reads. Of about 500,000 distinct CDR3 sequences listed, more than 15% were seen once; the top ten hold 3%. The origin of this receptor is a man aged 50-75 years who received an inactivated influenza vaccine. The rearrangement joins TRBV20-1 to TRBJ2-7; D is unclear. Sequences were derived from CD4+ T cells sorted from PBMCs, sampled about 24 months after vaccination. This CDR3 is CSATRLDEQYF. For the CDR3, the DNA is TGCAGTGCTACCCGACTCGACGAGCAGTACTTC.